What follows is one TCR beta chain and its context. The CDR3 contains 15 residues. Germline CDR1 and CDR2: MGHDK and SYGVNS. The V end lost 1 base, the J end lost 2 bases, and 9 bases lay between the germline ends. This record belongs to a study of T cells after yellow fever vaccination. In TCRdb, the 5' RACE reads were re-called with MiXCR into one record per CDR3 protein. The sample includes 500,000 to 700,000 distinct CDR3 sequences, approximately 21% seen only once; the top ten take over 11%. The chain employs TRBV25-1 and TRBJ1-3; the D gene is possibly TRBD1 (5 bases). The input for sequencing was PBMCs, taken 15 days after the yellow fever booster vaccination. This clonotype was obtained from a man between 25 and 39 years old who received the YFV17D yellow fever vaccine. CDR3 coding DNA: TGTGCCAGCAGTGAATCAGGGTATGCTGGAAACACCATATATTTT. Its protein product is CASSESGYAGNTIYF. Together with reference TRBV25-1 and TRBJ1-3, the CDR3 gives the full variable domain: EADIYQTPRYLVIGTGKKITLECSQTMGHDKMYWYQQDPGMELHLIHYSYGVNSTEKGDLSSESTVSRIRTEHFPLTLESARPSHTSQYLCASSESGYAGNTIYFGEGSWLTVV.